These 3 T cell receptor beta chains originate from one sample sequenced in a study of PD-L1 blockade in urothelial cancer. Time point in this sample: pretreatment peripheral blood. The method was immunoSEQ multiplex PCR; TCRdb's version includes in-frame clones alone and lacks a portion of them. The sample consists of more than 75,000 clones, roughly 89% of them appearing once. The specimen was PBMCs, collected around atezolizumab (anti-PD-L1) treatment. The receptors originated from a man between 60 and 75 years old with urothelial cancer.

The V call is TRBV5-1, the J call TRBJ1-1; 7 positions match TRBD1. Unmatched junction bases numbered 6, after V lost 4 bases and J lost 0 bases. Per the germline V gene, CDR1 is SGHRS and CDR2 is YFSETQ. The CDR3 spans 15 residues. This CDR3 is CASSRADRVNTEAFF. CDR3 coding DNA: TGCGCCAGCAGCAGAGCTGACAGGGTGAACACTGAAGCTTTCTTT.

The chain links TRBV10-1 to TRBJ2-2, with 8 bases lining up with TRBD1. Germline assignment: CDR1 WNHNN and CDR2 SYGVQD (reference sequence). CDR3 length equals 15 residues. V shed 6 bases, J shed 4 bases, and the junction held 7 bases outside the gene matches. Here the CDR3 DNA reads TGCGCCAGCAGACCCGGGACAGGCTTCACCGGGGAGCTGTTTTTT. Its protein is CASRPGTGFTGELFF.

This clone appeared a single time. The chain joins TRBV7-9 to TRBJ2-7; 7 nucleotides align to TRBD2. V trimming: 4 bases; J trimming: 4 bases; junction bases outside the gene matches: 16. Germline assignment: CDR1 SEHNR and CDR2 FQNEAQ (reference sequence). This CDR3 has 17 amino acids. The CDR3 loop reads CASSSGGGRETQYEQYF. The CDR3 DNA reads as TGTGCCAGCAGCTCCGGCGGTGGGAGGGAGACGCAATACGAGCAGTACTTC. Full variable domain (rest looked up from reference TRBV7-9 and TRBJ2-7): DTGVSQNPRHKITKRGQNVTFRCDPISEHNRLYWYRQTLGQGPEFLTYFQNEAQLEKSRLLSDRFSAERPKGSFSTLEIQRTEQGDSAMYLCASSSGGGRETQYEQYFGPGTRLTVT.